Detailed here is one T cell receptor beta chain. Its cognate antigen is unknown. This CDR3 comprises 15 residues. The V and J ends lost 3 bases and 0 bases respectively, with 10 bases between them. The germline CDR1 and CDR2 sequences are SGHNT and YYREEE (reference sequence). The method was immunoSEQ multiplex PCR; TCRdb's version includes in-frame clones alone and lacks a portion of them. The table shows about 120,000 clones, with roughly 87% occurring only once. Second doses were pooled across both intervals (about 4 or about 12 weeks). The record originates from a study of T cell responses to AZD1222 COVID-19 vaccine. Study-level points and caveats: With two AZD1222 doses given, Spike-specific TCR breadth and depth both rose. The reported proportion of spike-specific TCRs targeting unmutated variant regions was nearly half.

The specimen was peripheral blood, collected 28 days after the second AZD1222 dose. This rearrangement joins TRBV5-4 to TRBJ1-3; D is uncertain. The source is an adult who received the AZD1222 COVID-19 vaccine. The DNA for the CDR3 is TGTGCCAGCAGCTCCGGGATCCTCTCTGGAAACACCATATATTTT. Residues: CASSSGILSGNTIYF. Filled out from reference TRBV5-4 and TRBJ1-3, the complete variable domain reads ETGVTQSPTHLIKTRGQQVTLRCSSQSGHNTVSWYQQALGQGPQFIFQYYREEENGRGNFPPRFSGLQFPNYSSELNVNALELDDSALYLCASSSGILSGNTIYFGEGSWLTVV.